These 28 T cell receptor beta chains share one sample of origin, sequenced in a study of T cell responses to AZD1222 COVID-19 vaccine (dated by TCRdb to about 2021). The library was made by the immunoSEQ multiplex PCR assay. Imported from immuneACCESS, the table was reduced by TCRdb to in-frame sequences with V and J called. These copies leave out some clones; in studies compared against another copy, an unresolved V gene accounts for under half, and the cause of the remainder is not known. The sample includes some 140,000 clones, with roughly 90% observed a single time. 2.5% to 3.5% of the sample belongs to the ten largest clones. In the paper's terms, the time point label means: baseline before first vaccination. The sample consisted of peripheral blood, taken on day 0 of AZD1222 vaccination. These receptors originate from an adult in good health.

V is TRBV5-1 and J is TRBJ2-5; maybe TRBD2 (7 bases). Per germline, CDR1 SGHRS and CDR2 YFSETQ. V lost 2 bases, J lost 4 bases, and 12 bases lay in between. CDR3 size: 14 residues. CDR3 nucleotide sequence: TGCGCCAGCAGCTTCACGGGGGGCGCAGAGACCCAGTACTTC. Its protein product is CASSFTGGAETQYF.

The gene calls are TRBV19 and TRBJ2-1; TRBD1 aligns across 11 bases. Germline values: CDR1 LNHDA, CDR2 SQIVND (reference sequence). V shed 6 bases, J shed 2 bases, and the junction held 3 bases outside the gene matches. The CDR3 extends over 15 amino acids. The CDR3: CASRAGQGAYNEQFF. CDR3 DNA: TGTGCCAGTAGGGCGGGACAGGGGGCCTACAATGAGCAGTTCTTC.

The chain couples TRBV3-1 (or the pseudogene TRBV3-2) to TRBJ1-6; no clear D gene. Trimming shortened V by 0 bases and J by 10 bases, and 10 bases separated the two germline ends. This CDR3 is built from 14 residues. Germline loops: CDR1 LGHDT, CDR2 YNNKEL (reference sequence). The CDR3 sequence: CASSQEGRRSPLHF. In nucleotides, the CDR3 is TGTGCCAGCAGCCAAGAGGGCCGGAGGTCACCCCTCCACTTT.

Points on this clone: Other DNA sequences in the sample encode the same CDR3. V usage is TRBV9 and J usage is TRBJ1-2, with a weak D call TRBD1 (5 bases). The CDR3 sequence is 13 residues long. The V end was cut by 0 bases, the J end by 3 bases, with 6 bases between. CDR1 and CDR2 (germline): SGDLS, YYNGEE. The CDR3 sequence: CASSVGGDYGYTF. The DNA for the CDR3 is TGTGCCAGCAGCGTAGGAGGGGACTATGGCTACACCTTC.

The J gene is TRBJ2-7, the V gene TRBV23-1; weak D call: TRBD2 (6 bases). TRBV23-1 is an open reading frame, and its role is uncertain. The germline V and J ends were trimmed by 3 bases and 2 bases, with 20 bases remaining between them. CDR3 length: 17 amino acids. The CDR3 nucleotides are TGCGCCAGCAGTCACCTATACGGGACTTTGGCCCCCTACGAGCAGTACTTC. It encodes CASSHLYGTLAPYEQYF.

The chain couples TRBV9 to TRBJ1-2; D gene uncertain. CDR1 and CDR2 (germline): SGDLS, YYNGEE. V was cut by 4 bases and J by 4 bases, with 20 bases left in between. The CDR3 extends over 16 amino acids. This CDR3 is CASSPSWYPAPYGYTF. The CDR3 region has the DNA TGTGCCAGCAGCCCCTCATGGTATCCCGCACCCTATGGCTACACCTTC.

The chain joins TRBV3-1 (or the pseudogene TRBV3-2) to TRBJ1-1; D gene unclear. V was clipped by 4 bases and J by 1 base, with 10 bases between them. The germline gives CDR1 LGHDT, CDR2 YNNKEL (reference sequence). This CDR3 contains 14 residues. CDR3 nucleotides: TGTGCCAGCAGCCCACGGACTGGGAACACTGAAGCTTTCTTT. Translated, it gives CASSPRTGNTEAFF.

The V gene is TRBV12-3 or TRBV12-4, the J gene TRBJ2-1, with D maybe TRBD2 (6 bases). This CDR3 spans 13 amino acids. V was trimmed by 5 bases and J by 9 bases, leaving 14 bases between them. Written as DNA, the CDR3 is TGTGCCAGCAGTCTGGGAGGAAGTGTTGAGCAGTTCTTC. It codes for CASSLGGSVEQFF.

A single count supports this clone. The chain's CDR3 is CASSLGTSGSETQYF. The CDR3 coding sequence is TGTGCCAGCAGCCTCGGGACTAGCGGGAGCGAGACCCAGTACTTC. The J gene is TRBJ2-5, the V gene TRBV11-3; 14 bases fit TRBD2. The junction had 4 bases not matched to a gene; V was cut back by 5 bases and J by 5 bases. Looked up from germline, CDR1 is SGHNT and CDR2 is YENEEA. The CDR3 contains 15 residues.

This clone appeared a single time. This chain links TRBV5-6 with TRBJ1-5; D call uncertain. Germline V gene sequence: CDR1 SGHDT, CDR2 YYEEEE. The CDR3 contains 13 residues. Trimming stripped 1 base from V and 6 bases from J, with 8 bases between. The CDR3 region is CASSLSAGQPQHF. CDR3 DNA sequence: TGTGCCAGCAGCTTGAGTGCCGGTCAGCCCCAGCATTTT.

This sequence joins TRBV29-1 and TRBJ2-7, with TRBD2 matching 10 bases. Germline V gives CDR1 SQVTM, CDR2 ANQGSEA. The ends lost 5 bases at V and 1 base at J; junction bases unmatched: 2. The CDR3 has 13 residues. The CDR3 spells CSVRTSGSYEQYF. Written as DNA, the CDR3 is TGCAGCGTTCGGACTAGCGGTTCCTACGAGCAGTACTTC.

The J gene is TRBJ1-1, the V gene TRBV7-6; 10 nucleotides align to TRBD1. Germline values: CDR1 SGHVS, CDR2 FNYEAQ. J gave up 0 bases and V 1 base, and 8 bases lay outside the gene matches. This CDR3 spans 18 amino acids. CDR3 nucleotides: TGTGCCAGCAGCTTAGTAGGGACAGGGGCGTCTGTGAACACTGAAGCTTTCTTT. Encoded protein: CASSLVGTGASVNTEAFF.

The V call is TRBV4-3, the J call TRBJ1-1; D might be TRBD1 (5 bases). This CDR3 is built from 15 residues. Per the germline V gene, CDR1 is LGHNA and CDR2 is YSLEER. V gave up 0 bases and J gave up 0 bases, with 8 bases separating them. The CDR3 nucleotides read TGCGCCAGCAGCCAAGATCGGGGGGTGAACACTGAAGCTTTCTTT. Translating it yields CASSQDRGVNTEAFF.

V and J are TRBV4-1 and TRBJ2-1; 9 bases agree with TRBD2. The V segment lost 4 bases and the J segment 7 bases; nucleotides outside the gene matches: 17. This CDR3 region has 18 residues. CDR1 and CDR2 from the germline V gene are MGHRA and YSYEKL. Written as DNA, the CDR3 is TGCGCCAGCAGCCCGAAGGGTAGAGTAGCGGGAGTTCGAAATGAGCAGTTCTTC. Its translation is CASSPKGRVAGVRNEQFF.

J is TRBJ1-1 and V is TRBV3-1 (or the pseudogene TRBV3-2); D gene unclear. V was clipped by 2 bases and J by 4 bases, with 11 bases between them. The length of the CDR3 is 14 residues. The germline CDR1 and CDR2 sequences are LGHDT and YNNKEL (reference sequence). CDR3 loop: CASSQTLYGTEAFF. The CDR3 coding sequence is TGTGCCAGCAGCCAAACTCTGTACGGCACTGAAGCTTTCTTT.

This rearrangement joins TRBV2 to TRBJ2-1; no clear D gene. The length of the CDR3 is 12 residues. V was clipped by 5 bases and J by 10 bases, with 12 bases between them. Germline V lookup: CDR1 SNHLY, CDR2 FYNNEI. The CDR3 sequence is CASSTDSTEQFF. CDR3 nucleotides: TGTGCCAGCAGTACCGACTCAACCGAGCAGTTCTTC.

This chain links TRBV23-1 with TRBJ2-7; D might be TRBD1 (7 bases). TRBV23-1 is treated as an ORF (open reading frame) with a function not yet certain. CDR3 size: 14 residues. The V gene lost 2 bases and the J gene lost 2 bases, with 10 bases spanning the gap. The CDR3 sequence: CASSQQGEAYEQYF. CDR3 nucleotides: TGCGCCAGCAGTCAACAGGGGGAGGCCTACGAGCAGTACTTC.

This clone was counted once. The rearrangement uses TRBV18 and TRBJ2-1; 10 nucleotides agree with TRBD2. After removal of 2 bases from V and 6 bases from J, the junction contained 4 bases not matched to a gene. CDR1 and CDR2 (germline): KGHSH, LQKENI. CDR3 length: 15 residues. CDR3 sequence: CASSPGSGRVNEQFF. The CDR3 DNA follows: TGTGCCAGCTCACCAGGGAGCGGGAGGGTCAATGAGCAGTTCTTC. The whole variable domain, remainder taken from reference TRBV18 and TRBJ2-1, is NAGVMQNPRHLVRRRGQEARLRCSPMKGHSHVYWYRQLPEEGLKFMVYLQKENIIDESGMPKERFSAEFPKEGPSILRIQQVVRGDSAAYFCASSPGSGRVNEQFFGPGTRLTVL.

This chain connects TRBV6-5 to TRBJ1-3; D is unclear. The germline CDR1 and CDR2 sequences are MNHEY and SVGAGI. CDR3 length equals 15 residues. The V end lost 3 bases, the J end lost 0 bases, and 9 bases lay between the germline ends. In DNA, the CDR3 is TGTGCCAGCAGTTATCGGGCAGCCTCTGGAAACACCATATATTTT. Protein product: CASSYRAASGNTIYF.

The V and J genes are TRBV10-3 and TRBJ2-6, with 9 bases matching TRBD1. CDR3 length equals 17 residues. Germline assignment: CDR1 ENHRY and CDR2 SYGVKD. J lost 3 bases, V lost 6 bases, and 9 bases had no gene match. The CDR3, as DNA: TGTGCCATCAGCGAACAGGGGGCAATAGATGGGGCCAACGTCCTGACTTTC. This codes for CAISEQGAIDGANVLTF.

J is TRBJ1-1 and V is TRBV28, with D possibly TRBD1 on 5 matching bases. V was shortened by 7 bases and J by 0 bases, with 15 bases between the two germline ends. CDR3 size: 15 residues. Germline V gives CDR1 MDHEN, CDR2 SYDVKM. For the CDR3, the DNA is TGTGCCAGCACCTTATCAACAGGAATGAACACTGAAGCTTTCTTT. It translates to CASTLSTGMNTEAFF.

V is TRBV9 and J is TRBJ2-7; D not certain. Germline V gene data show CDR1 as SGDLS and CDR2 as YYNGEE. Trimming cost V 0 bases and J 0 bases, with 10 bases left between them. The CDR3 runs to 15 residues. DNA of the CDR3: TGTGCCAGCAGCGTAGGACGCCTTAGCTCCTACGAGCAGTACTTC. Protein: CASSVGRLSSYEQYF.

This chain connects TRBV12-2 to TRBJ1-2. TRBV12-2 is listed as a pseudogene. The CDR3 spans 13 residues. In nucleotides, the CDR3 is TGTGCAAGTCGGGAGGATTCTAACTATGGCTACACCTTC. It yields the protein CASREDSNYGYTF.

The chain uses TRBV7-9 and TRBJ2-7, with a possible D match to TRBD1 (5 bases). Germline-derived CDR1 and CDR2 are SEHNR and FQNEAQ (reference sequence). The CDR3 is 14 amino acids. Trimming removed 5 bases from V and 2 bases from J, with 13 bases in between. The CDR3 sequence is CASSGVQEPYEQYF. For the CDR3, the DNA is TGTGCCAGCAGCGGTGTACAGGAGCCCTACGAGCAGTACTTC.

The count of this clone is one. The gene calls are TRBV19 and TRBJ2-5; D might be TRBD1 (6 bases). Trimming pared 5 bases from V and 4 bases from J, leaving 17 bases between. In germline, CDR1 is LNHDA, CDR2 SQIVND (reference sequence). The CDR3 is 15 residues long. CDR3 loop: CASSPSSRGGETQYF. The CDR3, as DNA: TGTGCCAGTAGTCCCTCAAGCAGGGGCGGAGAGACCCAGTACTTC.

CDR3 amino acids: CASSLWVQNSLNYGYTF. CDR3 nucleotide sequence: TGTGCCAGCAGTTTATGGGTTCAAAACAGTCTTAACTATGGCTACACCTTC. The V gene is TRBV28, the J gene TRBJ1-2; D not certain. Trimming took 0 bases from V and 1 from J, leaving 15 bases between them. CDR3 length equals 17 residues. Germline CDR1 reads MDHEN; CDR2 reads SYDVKM.

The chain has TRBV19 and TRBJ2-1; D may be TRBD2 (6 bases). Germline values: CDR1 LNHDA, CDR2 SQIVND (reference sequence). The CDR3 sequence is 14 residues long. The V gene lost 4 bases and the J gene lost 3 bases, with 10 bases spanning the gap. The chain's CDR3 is CASSTPGGYNEQFF. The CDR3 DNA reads TGTGCCAGTAGTACTCCCGGGGGCTACAATGAGCAGTTCTTC.

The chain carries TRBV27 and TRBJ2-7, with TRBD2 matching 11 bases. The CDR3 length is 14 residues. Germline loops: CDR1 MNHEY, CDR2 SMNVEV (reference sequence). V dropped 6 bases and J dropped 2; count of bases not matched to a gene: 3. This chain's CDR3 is CASRGTSGTYEQYF. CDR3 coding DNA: TGTGCCAGCAGGGGGACTAGCGGCACCTACGAGCAGTACTTC.